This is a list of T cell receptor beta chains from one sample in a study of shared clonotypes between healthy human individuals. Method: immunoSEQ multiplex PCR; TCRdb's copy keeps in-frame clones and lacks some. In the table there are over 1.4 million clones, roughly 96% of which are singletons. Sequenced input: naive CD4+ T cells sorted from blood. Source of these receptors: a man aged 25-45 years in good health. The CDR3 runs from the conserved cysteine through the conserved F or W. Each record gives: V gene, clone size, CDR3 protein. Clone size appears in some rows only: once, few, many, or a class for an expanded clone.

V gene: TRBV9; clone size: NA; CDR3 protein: CASSVATDTQYF
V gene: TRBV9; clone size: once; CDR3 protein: CASSPRDVGFGIPDGYTF
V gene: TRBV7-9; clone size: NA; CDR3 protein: CASSLRRTGQETQYF
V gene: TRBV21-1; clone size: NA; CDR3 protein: CASSKRTGGCNQPQHF
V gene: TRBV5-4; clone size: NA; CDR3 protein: CASSKNNEQFF
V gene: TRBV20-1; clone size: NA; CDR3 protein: CSASDRDGYTF
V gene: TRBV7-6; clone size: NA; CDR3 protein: CASSRSLSSGIYADTQYF
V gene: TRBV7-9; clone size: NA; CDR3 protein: CASSFGTLSRTDTQYF
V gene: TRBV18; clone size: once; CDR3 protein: CASSGQGDSGNTIYF
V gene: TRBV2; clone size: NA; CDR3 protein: CASSVPRATYNEQFF
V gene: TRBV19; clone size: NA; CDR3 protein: CASSIAGDRVPLTEAFF
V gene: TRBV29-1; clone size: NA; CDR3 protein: CSVGTTVLAYEQYF
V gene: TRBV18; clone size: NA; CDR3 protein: CASSPRVLRRTSYEQYF
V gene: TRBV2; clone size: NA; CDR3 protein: CASRASSGVAETQYF
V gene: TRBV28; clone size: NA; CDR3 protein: CASKLRASMNTEAFF
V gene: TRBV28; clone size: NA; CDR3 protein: CASSGVGAGRRGNEQFF
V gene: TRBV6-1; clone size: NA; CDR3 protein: CASSDAGHYREYF
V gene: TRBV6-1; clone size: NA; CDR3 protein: CASRRTGETYEQYF
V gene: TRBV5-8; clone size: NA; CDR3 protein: CASSLLTNQPQHF
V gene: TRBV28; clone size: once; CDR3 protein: CASRAGSPYEQYF
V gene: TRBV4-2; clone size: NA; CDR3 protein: CASSQERRDRQETQYF
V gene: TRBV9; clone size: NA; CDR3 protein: CASSVGPGGTYEQYF
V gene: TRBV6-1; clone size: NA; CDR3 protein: CASERIKGLPTEAFF
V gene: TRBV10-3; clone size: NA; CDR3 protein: CAISEGYEQYF
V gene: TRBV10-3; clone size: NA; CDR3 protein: CAIGALAVNTGELFF
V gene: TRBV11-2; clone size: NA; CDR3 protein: CASSSGTSAYNEQFF
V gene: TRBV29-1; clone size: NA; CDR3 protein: CSVAPRSSYNEQFF
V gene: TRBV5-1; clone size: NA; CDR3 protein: CASSLMLAGTGDEQFF
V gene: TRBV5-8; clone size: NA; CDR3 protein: CASSFRGRETQYF
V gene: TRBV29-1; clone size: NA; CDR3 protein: CSVIQPTPTSGGNVLTF
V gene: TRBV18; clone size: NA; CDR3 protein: CASSWGPWDIQYF
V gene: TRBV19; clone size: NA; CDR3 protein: CASSLGTSRETQYF
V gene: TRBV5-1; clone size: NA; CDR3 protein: CASSLGWTVGTHNEQFF
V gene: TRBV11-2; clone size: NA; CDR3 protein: CASSLRAPGLAITDTQYF
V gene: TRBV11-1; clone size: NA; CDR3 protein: CASSHPLGRVKETQYF
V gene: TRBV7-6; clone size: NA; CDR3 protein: CASSFGQQETQYF
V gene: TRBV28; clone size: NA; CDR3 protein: CASRATTGVGDTEAFF
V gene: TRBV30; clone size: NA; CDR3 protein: CAWSVGSSRNTEAFF
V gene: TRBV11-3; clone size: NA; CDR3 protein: CASSLDWTGGSEQFF